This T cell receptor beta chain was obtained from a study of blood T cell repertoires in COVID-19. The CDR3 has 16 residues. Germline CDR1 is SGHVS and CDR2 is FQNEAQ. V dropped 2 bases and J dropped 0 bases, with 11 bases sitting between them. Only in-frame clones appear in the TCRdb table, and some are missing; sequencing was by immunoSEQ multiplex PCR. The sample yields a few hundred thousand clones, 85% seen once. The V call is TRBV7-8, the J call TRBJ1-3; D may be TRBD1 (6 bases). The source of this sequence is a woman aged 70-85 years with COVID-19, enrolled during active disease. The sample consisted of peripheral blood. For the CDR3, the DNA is TGTGCCAGCAGCTTACTAGGGGGGGGCTCTGGAAACACCATATATTTT. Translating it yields CASSLLGGGSGNTIYF.